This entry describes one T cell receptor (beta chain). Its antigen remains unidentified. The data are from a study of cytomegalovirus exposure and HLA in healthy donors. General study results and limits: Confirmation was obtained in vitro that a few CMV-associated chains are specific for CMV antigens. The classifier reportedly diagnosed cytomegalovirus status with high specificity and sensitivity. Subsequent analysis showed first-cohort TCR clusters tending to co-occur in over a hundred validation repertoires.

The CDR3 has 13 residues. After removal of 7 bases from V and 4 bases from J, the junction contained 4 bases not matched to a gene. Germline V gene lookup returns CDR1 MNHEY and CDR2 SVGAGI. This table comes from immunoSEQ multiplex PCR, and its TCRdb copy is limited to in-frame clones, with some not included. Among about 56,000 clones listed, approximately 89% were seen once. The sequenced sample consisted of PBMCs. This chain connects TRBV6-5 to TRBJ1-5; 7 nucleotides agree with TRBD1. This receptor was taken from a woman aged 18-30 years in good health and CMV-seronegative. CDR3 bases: TGTGCCAGCAACCCAGGGGGGAATCAGCCCCAGCATTTT. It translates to CASNPGGNQPQHF.